This entry concerns a single TCR beta chain. Its antigen is currently unknown. The CDR3 end is not reached by the read, which stops 3 residues before it; the germline J gene fills it in. Here immunoSEQ multiplex PCR was the method, and the copy in TCRdb shows in-frame clones only, minus some. This sample's table reports about 23,000 clones. This entry is derived from a study of T cells in women clearing cervical HPV infection. Study results and caveats: Timing of associations relative to infection is unclear; T-cell subsets were not isolated. TRBV6-7 relative abundance averaged approximately 0.11% in cases and 0.15% to 0.2% in controls.

J gave up 7 bases and V 4 bases, and 10 bases lay outside the gene matches. Per the germline V gene, CDR1 is MGHRA and CDR2 is YSYEKL. CDR3 size: 17 residues. The sequence was obtained from a woman between 18 and 69 years old with a cervical HPV16 infection that either progressed to CIN3+ or cleared (not recorded which). Sequencing was done on a sample of blood buffy coat. The V call is TRBV4-1, the J call TRBJ2-2; 12 bases map to TRBD2. The part of the CDR3 DNA that was read is TGCGCCAGCAGCCCTCCTAGCGGGGGGGCAGAGGGCGGGGAG. It encodes CASSPPSGGAEGGE. The CDR3 in its entirety is CASSPPSGGAEGGELFF.